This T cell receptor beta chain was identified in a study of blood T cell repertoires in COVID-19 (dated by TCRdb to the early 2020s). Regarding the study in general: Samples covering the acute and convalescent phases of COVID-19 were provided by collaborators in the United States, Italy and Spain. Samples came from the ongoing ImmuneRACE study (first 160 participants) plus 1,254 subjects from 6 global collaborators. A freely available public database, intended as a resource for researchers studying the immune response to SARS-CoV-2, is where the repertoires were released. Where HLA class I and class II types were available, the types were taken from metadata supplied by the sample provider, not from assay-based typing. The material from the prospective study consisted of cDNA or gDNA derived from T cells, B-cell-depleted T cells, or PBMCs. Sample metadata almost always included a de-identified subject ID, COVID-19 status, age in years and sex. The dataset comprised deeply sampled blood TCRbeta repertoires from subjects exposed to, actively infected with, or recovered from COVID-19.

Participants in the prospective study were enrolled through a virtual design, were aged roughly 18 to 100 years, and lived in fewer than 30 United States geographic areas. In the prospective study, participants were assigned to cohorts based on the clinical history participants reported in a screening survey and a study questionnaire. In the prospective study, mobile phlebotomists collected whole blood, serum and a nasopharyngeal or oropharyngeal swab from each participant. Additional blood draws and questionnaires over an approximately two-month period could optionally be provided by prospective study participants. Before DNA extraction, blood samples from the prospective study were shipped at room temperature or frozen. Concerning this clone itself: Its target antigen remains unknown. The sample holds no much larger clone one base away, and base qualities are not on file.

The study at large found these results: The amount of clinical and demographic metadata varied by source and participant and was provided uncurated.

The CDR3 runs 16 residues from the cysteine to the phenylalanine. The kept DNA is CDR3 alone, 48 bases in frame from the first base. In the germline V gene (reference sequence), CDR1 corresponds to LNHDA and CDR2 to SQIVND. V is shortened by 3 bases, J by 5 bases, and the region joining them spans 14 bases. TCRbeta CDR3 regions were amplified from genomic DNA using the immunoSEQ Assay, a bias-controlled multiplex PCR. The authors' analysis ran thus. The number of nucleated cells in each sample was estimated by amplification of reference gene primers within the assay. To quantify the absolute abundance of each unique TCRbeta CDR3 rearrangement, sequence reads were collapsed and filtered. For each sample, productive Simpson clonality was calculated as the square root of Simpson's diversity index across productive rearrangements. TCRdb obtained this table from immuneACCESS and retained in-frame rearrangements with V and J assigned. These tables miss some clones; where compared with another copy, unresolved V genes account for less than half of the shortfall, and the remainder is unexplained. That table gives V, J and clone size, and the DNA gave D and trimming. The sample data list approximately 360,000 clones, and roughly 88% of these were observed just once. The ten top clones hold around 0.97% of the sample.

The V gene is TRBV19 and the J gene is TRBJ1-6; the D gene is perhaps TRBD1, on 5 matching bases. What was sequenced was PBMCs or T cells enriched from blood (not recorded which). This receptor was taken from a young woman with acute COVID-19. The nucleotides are TGTGCCAGTAGTATTCGTGAGACAGCTGATAATTCACCCCTCCACTTT. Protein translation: CASSIRETADNSPLHF.